Reported below is one T cell receptor (beta chain). The CDR3 spans 15 residues. CDR1 and CDR2 from the germline V gene are SGHDN and FVKESK. V lost 2 bases to trimming and J lost 6 bases; unmatched junction nucleotides: 2. Method: immunoSEQ multiplex PCR; TCRdb's copy keeps in-frame clones and lacks some. The repertoire has 85,000 to 130,000 clones, 70% to 85% of them found once; the top ten carry 6.3%. This record belongs to a study of PD-1 blockade in mismatch repair-deficient tumors. The receptor's source is an adult with mismatch repair-deficient cancer. The material was peripheral blood, obtained roughly 35 weeks after starting pembrolizumab. V is TRBV14 and J is TRBJ2-1; 12 positions match TRBD2. The CDR3 loop reads CASSQRTSGINEQFF. The CDR3 nucleotides are TGTGCCAGCAGCCAAAGGACTAGCGGGATCAATGAGCAGTTCTTC.